This T cell receptor beta chain is from a study of regulatory T cells in long-lasting Graves disease. Ten or more counts support this clonotype. Time point given: persistent/refractory GD, antithyroid drugs over 5 years with positive TRAb. PBMC RNA served as the TCR library source. Arm-PCR of CDR3 regions with iRepertoire HTBI primers generated TCR beta libraries. TCRdb called the multiplex PCR reads again in MiXCR, with one record for every CDR3 protein. The sample records a few hundred thousand distinct CDR3 sequences, 23% being singletons. V shed 5 bases, J shed 1 base, and the junction held 8 bases outside the gene matches. The CDR3 loop spans 18 amino acids. Germline V gene sequence: CDR1 LGHNT, CDR2 FRNRAP.

The material sequenced was peripheral blood mononuclear cells (PBMCs), taken when the disease was refractory, from a patient treated with antithyroid drugs. J is TRBJ2-5 and V is TRBV12-5; 15 bases match TRBD2. The receptor comes from a female donor with Graves disease. As DNA, the CDR3 is TGTGCTAGTGGTCCGGACGGACTAGCGGGAGGGGGCCAAGAGACCCAGTACTTC. Translating it yields CASGPDGLAGGGQETQYF.